The 15 T cell receptor beta chains below come from one sample, sequenced in a study of shared clonotypes between healthy human individuals (dated by TCRdb to 2020 to 2021). CD8 naive samples were CD45RO-negative cells positively selected for CCR7, giving a CD45RA+CCR7+ population that excluded TemRA cells. Library creation used the immunoSEQ multiplex PCR assay. Drawn from immuneACCESS, this table holds only the in-frame rearrangements with V and J called that TCRdb kept. Clones are partly lost; checked studies trace under half to an unresolved V gene and leave the rest unexplained. The sample has over 2 million clones on record, about 95% of them singletons. 0.85% to 1.2% of the sample goes to the ten largest clones. Source material: naive CD8+ T cells sorted from blood. According to the study, the label for this sample's cell subset or site signals: CD45RA+CCR7+. The receptor source for this set is a man aged 18 to 30 in good health.

The J gene is TRBJ1-1, the V gene TRBV7-9; 8 nucleotides match TRBD1. The CDR3 is 16 amino acids. Germline trimming cut 1 base from V and 3 bases from J; bases unmatched to any gene: 7. The germline CDR1 and CDR2 sequences are SEHNR and FQNEAQ (reference sequence). DNA of the CDR3: TGTGCCAGCAGCTTAGGGGAAGGACAGGGATACACTGAAGCTTTCTTT. Translated: CASSLGEGQGYTEAFF.

In its sample, this clone was seen once. The rearrangement links TRBV9 to TRBJ2-7; the match to TRBD1 covers 8 bases. The germline gives CDR1 SGDLS, CDR2 YYNGEE. The CDR3 is made up of 14 amino acids. V was clipped by 3 bases and J by 7 bases; unmatched bases: 9. CDR3: CASSAGQGPWEQYF. The CDR3 DNA reads TGTGCCAGCAGCGCCGGACAGGGCCCTTGGGAGCAGTACTTC.

The V call is TRBV5-8, the J call TRBJ2-7; D is tentatively TRBD1 or TRBD2 (6 bases each). Germline V gene lookup returns CDR1 SGHTS and CDR2 YDEGEE. V lost 3 bases, J lost 2 bases, and 15 bases lay in between. The CDR3 runs to 15 residues. The CDR3 region has the DNA TGTGCCAGCAGCTGGGCCCTTGGGGGGCCCTACGAGCAGTACTTC. Translating gives CASSWALGGPYEQYF.

This chain uses TRBV7-8 with TRBJ2-7, with 11 bases matching TRBD2. The junction had 13 bases not matched to a gene; V was cut back by 0 bases and J by 0 bases. Germline assignment: CDR1 SGHVS and CDR2 FQNEAQ. The CDR3 is made up of 20 amino acids. The CDR3 here is CASSLANRAPSGGNSYEQYF. For the CDR3, the DNA is TGTGCCAGCAGCTTAGCCAACCGAGCCCCTAGCGGGGGGAACTCCTACGAGCAGTACTTC.

This clone was recorded only once. Other DNA sequences within the sample encode an identical CDR3. This chain joins TRBV30 and TRBJ1-1, with 8 nucleotides matching TRBD1. The germline gives CDR1 GTSNPN, CDR2 SVGIG (reference sequence). V trimming: 5 bases; J trimming: 1 base; junction bases outside the gene matches: 0. The CDR3 has 12 amino acids. The CDR3 DNA sequence: TGTGCCTGGGGGACAGGGAACACTGAAGCTTTCTTT. Translation gives CAWGTGNTEAFF. Drawing the rest from reference TRBV30 and TRBJ1-1, the complete variable domain is SQTIHQWPATLVQPVGSPLSLECTVEGTSNPNLYWYRQAAGRGLQLLFYSVGIGQISSEVPQNLSASRPQDRQFILSSKKLLLSDSGFYLCAWGTGNTEAFFGQGTRLTVV.

The rearrangement links TRBV5-1 to TRBJ2-1; D ambiguous. The CDR3 is 15 amino acids. Between the trimmed V and J ends, which lost 2 bases and 9 bases, there was a span of 18 bases. CDR1 and CDR2 (germline): SGHRS, YFSETQ. The CDR3 DNA is TGCGCCAGCAGCTTAGGAAGCCTTGCCAAAGCTGAGCAGTTCTTC. This codes for CASSLGSLAKAEQFF.

The CDR3 reads CASSLGANGQDYGYTF. CDR3 nucleotide sequence: TGTGCCAGCAGCTTGGGGGCTAATGGGCAAGACTATGGCTACACCTTC. J is TRBJ1-2 and V is TRBV5-6; no reliable D call. The CDR3 has 16 amino acids. The V end was cut by 0 bases, the J end by 3 bases, with 15 bases between. Per germline, CDR1 SGHDT and CDR2 YYEEEE. The whole variable domain, filled in from reference TRBV5-6 and TRBJ1-2, reads DAGVTQSPTHLIKTRGQQVTLRCSPKSGHDTVSWYQQALGQGPQFIFQYYEEEERQRGNFPDRFSGHQFPNYSSELNVNALLLGDSALYLCASSLGANGQDYGYTFGSGTRLTVV.

A remark on this clone: The same CDR3 also results from other DNA sequences found in this sample. The gene calls are TRBV20-1 and TRBJ1-1, with a weak D call TRBD1 (6 bases). Trimming took off 3 bases at V and 4 bases at J, with 6 bases between the two ends. CDR1 is DFQATT, CDR2 SNEGSKA, per germline (reference sequence). This CDR3 has 11 amino acids. The CDR3 protein is CSASRGTEAFF. CDR3 nucleotide sequence: TGCAGTGCTAGCAGGGGCACTGAAGCTTTCTTT.

The J gene is TRBJ2-1, the V gene TRBV6-6, with D possibly called TRBD1 or TRBD2 (5 bases each). The CDR3 runs to 14 residues. Germline V CDR1 and CDR2: MNHNY, SVGAGI (reference sequence). The V gene lost 6 bases and the J gene lost 4 bases, with 13 bases spanning the gap. The CDR3 spells CASRVGETYNEQFF. CDR3 bases: TGTGCCAGCAGGGTGGGGGAAACATACAATGAGCAGTTCTTC.

About this clone: This sample also contains other DNA sequences that code for the same CDR3. J is TRBJ2-7 and V is TRBV4-3, with 8 bases lining up with TRBD2. The CDR3 sequence is 15 residues long. Germline V gene sequence: CDR1 LGHNA, CDR2 YSLEER. The V gene end was trimmed by 0 bases and the J gene end by 4 bases; junction bases not matched to a gene: 5. This CDR3 is CASSQDRASGYEQYF. The CDR3 DNA follows: TGCGCCAGCAGCCAAGATAGAGCTAGCGGGTACGAGCAGTACTTC.

The gene calls are TRBV7-9 and TRBJ2-7; the match to TRBD2 covers 8 bases. This CDR3 has 17 amino acids. Trimming took 2 bases from V and 0 from J; bases not matched to a gene: 9. CDR1 is SEHNR and CDR2 is FQNEAQ in the germline V gene (reference sequence). CDR3 loop: CASSLPGGSSPSYEQYF. The CDR3 DNA reads TGTGCCAGCAGCTTACCGGGGGGGTCTTCCCCCTCCTACGAGCAGTACTTC.

The rearrangement joins TRBV2 to TRBJ1-2; 8 positions match TRBD1. Germline lookup yields CDR1 SNHLY and CDR2 FYNNEI. There are 14 residues in the CDR3. V lost 6 bases to trimming and J lost 4 bases; unmatched junction nucleotides: 7. CDR3 bases: TGTGCCAGCAGCGAGGACAGGGCGGGCTATGGCTACACCTTC. Amino acid sequence: CASSEDRAGYGYTF.

V gene TRBV7-9 combines with J gene TRBJ1-1; D not resolved. Per germline, CDR1 SEHNR and CDR2 FQNEAQ (reference sequence). This CDR3 comprises 16 residues. The V end was cut by 2 bases, the J end by 0 bases, with 13 bases between. The CDR3 sequence: CASSLRSGTMNTEAFF. Written as DNA, the CDR3 is TGTGCCAGCAGCTTAAGGAGCGGAACCATGAACACTGAAGCTTTCTTT.

The chain uses TRBV7-2 and TRBJ1-3; no clear D gene. This CDR3 comprises 16 residues. Trimming pared 0 bases from V and 0 bases from J, leaving 9 bases between. Germline V gives CDR1 SGHTA, CDR2 FQGNSA. In DNA form, the CDR3 reads TGTGCCAGCAGCTTAGCGACGGCTACCTCTGGAAACACCATATATTTT. This sequence encodes CASSLATATSGNTIYF.

This rearrangement joins TRBV5-1 to TRBJ2-7, with D possibly TRBD2 on 5 matching bases. The V end was cut by 6 bases, the J end by 0 bases, with 19 bases between. CDR1 and CDR2 from the germline V gene are SGHRS and YFSETQ. This CDR3 has 16 residues. The CDR3 region is CASNPPLGKSSYEQYF. In DNA, the CDR3 is TGCGCCAGCAACCCTCCACTAGGGAAGAGCTCCTACGAGCAGTACTTC.